This entry lists 11 T cell receptor beta chains sequenced from one sample in a study of OX40 agonist ivuxolimab in advanced cancers. Library construction relied on the immunoSEQ multiplex PCR assay. Sourced from immuneACCESS, this table was stored by TCRdb with only in-frame sequences that have V and J called. A share of the clones is absent; for the studies checked, an unresolved V gene accounts for under half, and the remainder has no known explanation. The sample profile shows just under 75,000 clones; approximately 90% of them were found once. 0.44% of the sample is in the top ten clones. The sequenced sample was CD4+ or CD8+ T cells sorted from blood, obtained in a trial of the OX40 agonist ivuxolimab. Receptors were obtained from an adult with an advanced solid tumor such as melanoma, head and neck, liver or kidney cancer.

This chain joins TRBV2 and TRBJ1-4, with 10 bases matching TRBD1. CDR1 SNHLY and CDR2 FYNNEI come from the germline V gene. The CDR3 contains 14 residues. The V gene end was trimmed by 6 bases and the J gene end by 6 bases; junction bases not matched to a gene: 4. CDR3 sequence reads: CASSRGQGDEKLFF. CDR3 nucleotide sequence: TGTGCCAGCAGCCGCGGACAGGGGGATGAAAAACTGTTTTTT.

The CDR3 is CASSLGPSGSTDTQYF. The CDR3 DNA reads TGTGCCAGCAGCTTAGGGCCTAGCGGGAGCACAGATACGCAGTATTTT. The V call is TRBV7-6, the J call TRBJ2-3, with TRBD2 matching over 8 bases. Germline V gene data show CDR1 as SGHVS and CDR2 as FNYEAQ. The CDR3 length is 16 residues. V dropped 1 base and J dropped 0; count of bases not matched to a gene: 3.

The chain recombines TRBV7-9 with TRBJ2-5, with 7 bases that match TRBD2. The V and J ends lost 2 bases and 3 bases, in that order; junction bases with no gene match: 3. Germline loops: CDR1 SEHNR, CDR2 FQNEAQ (reference sequence). This CDR3 region has 14 residues. CDR3 amino acids: CASSLYLAEETQYF. The CDR3 DNA reads TGTGCCAGCAGCTTATACCTAGCGGAAGAGACCCAGTACTTC.

This clone was seen more than once but under ten times. The chain combines TRBV7-8 with TRBJ1-5; TRBD1 is a possible D gene (6 bases). V was shortened by 2 bases and J by 0 bases, with 11 bases between the two germline ends. Germline V gene data show CDR1 as SGHVS and CDR2 as FQNEAQ. The CDR3 is 16 amino acids. Here the CDR3 DNA reads TGTGCCAGCAGCTTACAGGGGCGTTATAGCAATCAGCCCCAGCATTTT. Translating gives CASSLQGRYSNQPQHF.

V is TRBV11-3 and J is TRBJ1-1, with 7 positions matching TRBD1. The CDR3 extends over 15 amino acids. The V and J ends lost 5 bases and 3 bases, in that order; junction bases with no gene match: 9. Germline lookup yields CDR1 SGHNT and CDR2 YENEEA. CDR3 sequence (DNA): TGTGCCAGCAGCCCCCGAGCAGGGGGGGACACTGAAGCTTTCTTT. Translating gives CASSPRAGGDTEAFF. Looking up the rest from reference TRBV11-3 and TRBJ1-1 gives the full variable domain: EAGVVQSPRYKIIEKKQPVAFWCNPISGHNTLYWYLQNLGQGPELLIRYENEEAVDDSQLPKDRFSAERLKGVDSTLKIQPAELGDSAVYLCASSPRAGGDTEAFFGQGTRLTVV.

V usage is TRBV27 and J usage is TRBJ1-4; D is possibly TRBD1 (5 bases). CDR1 and CDR2 from the germline V gene are MNHEY and SMNVEV (reference sequence). CDR3 length: 16 amino acids. Trimming left V 4 bases short and J 0 bases short, with 12 bases between. In DNA, the CDR3 is TGTGCCAGCAGTTCCCGGGACGGCGCAACTAATGAAAAACTGTTTTTT. This sequence encodes CASSSRDGATNEKLFF. The full variable domain, in which reference TRBV27 and TRBJ1-4 provide the parts outside the CDR3, is EAQVTQNPRYLITVTGKKLTVTCSQNMNHEYMSWYRQDPGLGLRQIYYSMNVEVTDKGDVPEGYKVSRKEKRNFPLILESPSPNQTSLYFCASSSRDGATNEKLFFGSGTQLSVL.

The DNA for the CDR3 is TGTGCCAGCAGTGATTTTATACCAAACAACTATGGCTACACCTTC. This gives the protein CASSDFIPNNYGYTF. The chain links TRBV2 to TRBJ1-2, with D hard to call. Germline CDR1 SNHLY, CDR2 FYNNEI. V was shortened by 3 bases and J by 2 bases, with 13 bases between the two germline ends. CDR3 length: 15 residues.

This chain connects TRBV6-5 to TRBJ2-1; the match to TRBD2 covers 7 bases. CDR1 MNHEY and CDR2 SVGAGI come from the germline V gene. V trimming: 0 bases; J trimming: 9 bases; junction bases outside the gene matches: 8. There are 15 residues in the CDR3. The CDR3 loop reads CASSYSAGDGGEQFF. The CDR3 DNA sequence: TGTGCCAGCAGTTACTCGGCGGGAGACGGTGGTGAGCAGTTCTTC.

The genes are TRBV30 and TRBJ1-2; D perhaps matches TRBD1 (5 bases). Trimming shortened V by 2 bases and J by 2 bases, and 12 bases separated the two germline ends. The CDR3 is 14 residues long. Per the germline V gene, CDR1 is GTSNPN and CDR2 is SVGIG (reference sequence). The CDR3 sequence is CAWSLGGSNYGYTF. The CDR3 nucleotides are TGTGCCTGGAGTTTGGGGGGTTCCAACTATGGCTACACCTTC.

V usage is TRBV7-2 and J usage is TRBJ2-7; 7 bases map to TRBD1. Germline assignment: CDR1 SGHTA and CDR2 FQGNSA. J gave up 6 bases and V 5 bases, and 13 bases lay outside the gene matches. The CDR3 has 15 amino acids. The CDR3 loop reads CASSPSQGLTTEQYF. The CDR3 coding sequence is TGTGCCAGCAGCCCCTCACAGGGGTTAACTACCGAGCAGTACTTC. The full variable domain, its missing parts supplied by reference TRBV7-2 and TRBJ2-7, is GAGVSQSPSNKVTEKGKDVELRCDPISGHTALYWYRQSLGQGLEFLIYFQGNSAPDKSGLPSDRFSAERTGGSVSTLTIQRTQQEDSAVYLCASSPSQGLTTEQYFGPGTRLTVT.

The V gene is TRBV19, the J gene TRBJ2-2; D remains unclear. Trimming cost V 0 bases and J 7 bases, with 9 bases left between them. The CDR3 runs 14 residues. Germline-derived CDR1 and CDR2 are LNHDA and SQIVND (reference sequence). The CDR3, as DNA: TGTGCCAGTAGTATAGATCTAGGGATCGGGGAGCTGTTTTTT. This translates into CASSIDLGIGELFF.